This note documents a single T cell receptor beta chain sequence. Sequencing used immunoSEQ multiplex PCR; TCRdb keeps in-frame clones, though not all of them. Among 8,000 to 8,500 clones listed, approximately 58% were seen once. The data are from a study of radiation and T cells in renal cell carcinoma. Stated treatment: treatment-naive control, cytoreductive nephrectomy. The TCR sequence derives from a man in his fifties or sixties with renal cell carcinoma. The sequenced sample was tumor tissue, obtained from a patient whose treatment was nephrectomy without radiotherapy.

The CDR3 sequence is CASSPGGIRGGANVLTF. The CDR3 DNA reads TGTGCCAGCAGTCCGGGGGGTATTCGGGGTGGGGCCAACGTCCTGACTTTC. This chain joins TRBV28 and TRBJ2-6; 7 nucleotides align to TRBD2. The V and J ends lost 5 bases and 3 bases, in that order; junction bases with no gene match: 10. CDR3 length: 17 residues. Germline assignment: CDR1 MDHEN and CDR2 SYDVKM.